These T cell receptor beta chains were read from a single sample in a study of blood T cell repertoires in COVID-19. Repertoires were generated with immunoSEQ multiplex PCR, while TCRdb's copy carries only in-frame clones and drops some. Of more than 100,000 clones detected, around 83% appear once; the ten largest clones hold 3.9%. Sequenced material: PBMCs or T cells enriched from blood (not recorded which). These receptors all stem from a woman in her twenties or thirties who had recovered from COVID-19. Both conserved end residues are trimmed from each CDR3. Fields, in order: clone size, J gene, V gene, CDR3 protein. Rows give clone size only sometimes, using once, few, many, or a class for an expanded clone.

size: -
J: TRBJ2-7
V: TRBV19
CDR3: ASTIGLTRRMNEQY

size: -
J: TRBJ2-1
V: TRBV3-1/TRBV3-2
CDR3: ASSQTGLGAYNEQF

size: -
J: TRBJ2-5
V: TRBV7-3
CDR3: ASGPNQETQY

size: -
J: TRBJ2-5
V: TRBV5-4
CDR3: ASSLPGTVQETQY

size: -
J: TRBJ2-3
V: TRBV30
CDR3: AWSVPGGAYTQY

size: -
J: TRBJ2-3
V: TRBV18
CDR3: ASSPRTRGSTDTQY

size: -
J: TRBJ2-6
V: TRBV5-5
CDR3: ASSLSGGAAGANVLT

size: -
J: TRBJ2-1
V: TRBV6-5
CDR3: ASSYSKSGSYNEQF

size: once
J: TRBJ2-7
V: TRBV18
CDR3: ASSPLGQAYEQY

size: -
J: TRBJ1-4
V: TRBV27
CDR3: ASSLSAQLNEKLF

size: few
J: TRBJ2-7
V: TRBV27
CDR3: ASSQSSRYEQY

size: -
J: TRBJ2-3
V: TRBV19
CDR3: ASSIWWTARGGTDTQY

size: -
J: TRBJ1-6
V: TRBV6-5
CDR3: ASRPYTNNSPLH

size: -
J: TRBJ1-3
V: TRBV28
CDR3: ASSYSPSSGNTIY

size: -
J: TRBJ1-5
V: TRBV6-2/TRBV6-3
CDR3: ASSAERPTGTLNQPQH

size: -
J: TRBJ1-2
V: TRBV4-3
CDR3: ASSQRVGGGDGYT

size: few
J: TRBJ2-7
V: TRBV27
CDR3: ASSRGLADPSRLY

size: -
J: TRBJ2-1
V: TRBV15
CDR3: ATSFGLAVLNEQF

size: -
J: TRBJ1-5
V: TRBV7-8
CDR3: ASSLGGQGRGNQPQH

size: once
J: TRBJ2-7
V: TRBV6-5
CDR3: ASTDRRRREQY

size: -
J: TRBJ2-5
V: TRBV23-1
CDR3: ASSQPREKAAYQETQY

size: -
J: TRBJ2-1
V: TRBV6-2/TRBV6-3
CDR3: ASSYSLEANEQF

size: -
J: TRBJ2-1
V: TRBV6-4
CDR3: ASSDSEGDYNEQF

size: -
J: TRBJ1-6
V: TRBV27
CDR3: ASTQNPGRGNSPLH

size: few
J: TRBJ2-5
V: TRBV12-3/TRBV12-4
CDR3: ASSPVRGTQY

size: -
J: TRBJ2-7
V: TRBV7-2
CDR3: ASRRGLAGEYEQY

size: once
J: TRBJ1-1
V: TRBV25-1
CDR3: ASSDTGGTEAF

size: -
J: TRBJ2-1
V: TRBV9
CDR3: ASSALAGAGRNEQF

size: -
J: TRBJ2-7
V: TRBV7-9
CDR3: ASSFRDTPYEQY

size: few
J: TRBJ1-1
V: TRBV2
CDR3: ASSEWGVGAF

size: once
J: TRBJ2-1
V: TRBV5-1
CDR3: ASSLAQAYNEQF

size: -
J: TRBJ2-7
V: TRBV7-9
CDR3: ASSPTDSLYEQY

size: -
J: TRBJ2-1
V: TRBV27
CDR3: ASSSGWGGFADNEQF

size: -
J: TRBJ2-1
V: TRBV10-3
CDR3: AIRGTGGWDEQF

size: -
J: TRBJ2-7
V: TRBV13
CDR3: ASSTGLLSYEQY

size: few
J: TRBJ2-1
V: TRBV6-5
CDR3: ASASAGIAYNEQF

size: -
J: TRBJ1-5
V: TRBV7-9
CDR3: ASSFGLYSNQPQH

size: -
J: TRBJ2-3
V: TRBV24-1
CDR3: ATSDRGPDTQY

size: few
J: TRBJ2-7
V: TRBV5-1
CDR3: ASSFRQGSISSYEQY

size: -
J: TRBJ1-1
V: TRBV7-9
CDR3: ASSLGTDRNTEAF

size: -
J: TRBJ2-6
V: TRBV2
CDR3: ASSEVGQGLSGANVLT

size: -
J: TRBJ2-3
V: TRBV4-2
CDR3: ASSHGLATGTDTQY

size: once
J: TRBJ2-7
V: TRBV9
CDR3: ASSPRTSGTSSYEQY

size: -
J: TRBJ1-4
V: TRBV19
CDR3: ATVRGEKLF

size: -
J: TRBJ2-3
V: TRBV7-8
CDR3: ASSLRGRHQSTDTQY

size: -
J: TRBJ1-4
V: TRBV19
CDR3: ASRRLDREPNEKLF

size: -
J: TRBJ2-1
V: TRBV7-3
CDR3: ASSLNAGGYNEQF

size: -
J: TRBJ1-6
V: TRBV2
CDR3: ASSADRRNSPLH

size: -
J: TRBJ1-4
V: TRBV6-5
CDR3: ASSYRTGGKEKLF

size: many
J: TRBJ2-7
V: TRBV6-2/TRBV6-3
CDR3: ASSYSGLTYEQY

size: -
J: TRBJ2-7
V: TRBV18
CDR3: ASSPLRDRGSEQY

size: -
J: TRBJ1-6
V: TRBV3-1/TRBV3-2
CDR3: ASSQDDRDNSPLH

size: once
J: TRBJ1-5
V: TRBV4-2
CDR3: ASSQDEGYSNQPQH